Given below is one TCR beta chain in context. The data belong to a study of T cell changes during pregnancy in multiple sclerosis. Clones were read by immunoSEQ multiplex PCR, and TCRdb kept only the in-frame ones, dropping some. The table includes about 72,000 clones, about nine tenths detected once. CDR1 and CDR2 from the germline V gene are SGHRS and YFSETQ. The CDR3 length is 20 residues. V was pared by 4 bases and J by 1 base, with 17 bases of the junction left unmatched. The receptor was derived from a female donor in good health, enrolled as a control in a pregnancy study. The specimen comprised peripheral blood, sampled in the third trimester of pregnancy. J is TRBJ2-1 and V is TRBV5-1, with TRBD2 matching 10 bases. The CDR3 DNA follows: TGCGCCAGCAGCCGACGGAAAAACCTCCTGACTAGCGGGTCCTACAATGAGCAGTTCTTC. Its translation: CASSRRKNLLTSGSYNEQFF.